One and the same sample provided the 10 T cell receptor beta chains below, sequenced in a study of blood T cells in healthy people across ages. A second PCR, run for roughly 7 to 11 cycles, used a sample-barcoded 5' primer plus a J-beta primer mix. Each CDR3 protein gets one entry after TCRdb re-called the 5' RACE reads with MiXCR. The data show about 1 million distinct CDR3 sequences, less than 25% seen once. The data were also submitted as part of a second study, on T cells of mothers and their children.

Sample: blood. The source of these receptors is a girl aged 2 to 9 in good health.

This clonotype was seen at least ten times. This chain links TRBV4-1 with TRBJ2-3; 11 nucleotides agree with TRBD2. CDR3 length equals 16 residues. Germline CDR1 and CDR2: MGHRA and YSYEKL. V dropped 4 bases and J dropped 0; count of bases not matched to a gene: 3. The CDR3 protein is CASSPRTSGSTDTQYF. In DNA, the CDR3 is TGCGCCAGCAGCCCCAGGACTAGCGGGAGCACAGATACGCAGTATTTT.

V is TRBV5-4 and J is TRBJ2-5; either TRBD1 or TRBD2 may supply D (6 bases each). The germline V and J ends were trimmed by 4 bases and 2 bases, with 12 bases remaining between them. This CDR3 spans 14 amino acids. CDR1 is SGHNT, CDR2 YYREEE, per germline (reference sequence). CDR3 nucleotide sequence: TGTGCCAGCAGCCGGCCGGGGGCACAAGAGACCCAGTACTTC. Translation: CASSRPGAQETQYF.

This clonotype was recorded at least ten times. The chain employs TRBV12-3 or TRBV12-4 and TRBJ1-1; D is undetermined. The CDR3 has 12 amino acids. V was trimmed by 6 bases and J by 2 bases, leaving 7 bases between them. As DNA, the CDR3 is TGTGCCAGCAGCTTCTCTAACACTGAAGCTTTCTTT. Its protein product is CASSFSNTEAFF.

This chain joins TRBV28 and TRBJ2-2; 9 bases fit TRBD1. V lost 7 bases to trimming and J lost 1 base; unmatched junction nucleotides: 13. Germline V CDR1 and CDR2: MDHEN, SYDVKM. This CDR3 is built from 18 residues. CDR3 sequence (DNA): TGTGCCAGCAACGGTCTACAGGGGGCAATAGGGAACACCGGGGAGCTGTTTTTT. Its translation: CASNGLQGAIGNTGELFF.

V is TRBV12-5 and J is TRBJ2-1; D gene uncertain. There are 15 residues in the CDR3. The germline V gene has CDR1 LGHNT and CDR2 FRNRAP. Between the trimmed V and J ends, which lost 0 bases and 7 bases, there was a span of 13 bases. The CDR3 loop is CASGLVRPIGNEQFF. The CDR3 DNA reads TGTGCTAGTGGTTTGGTACGTCCTATTGGGAATGAGCAGTTCTTC.

The table lists this clonotype with a few counts. The chain uses TRBV7-9 and TRBJ2-5; a possible D gene is TRBD1 (6 bases). The length of the CDR3 is 12 residues. The V gene's germline CDR1 is SEHNR and CDR2 FQNEAQ (reference sequence). The ends were cut back, 0 bases at V and 7 bases at J, with 6 bases in the middle. CDR3 nucleotide sequence: TGTGCCAGCAGCTTAGCGGGGGCGACCCAGTACTTC. The encoded protein is CASSLAGATQYF.

This clonotype came up a few times. The rearrangement joins TRBV29-1 to TRBJ2-5; TRBD1 agrees at 8 bases. The J call may be in error: the DNA end matches TRBJ2-7 better. CDR1 and CDR2 from the germline V gene are SQVTM and ANQGSEA. This CDR3 contains 13 residues. The CDR3 bases are TGCAGCGTCCAGGGGGCGAACTCCTACGAGCAGTACTTC. Residues: CSVQGANSYEQYF.

This clonotype was observed a handful of times. The genes are TRBV24-1 and TRBJ2-6; no firm D call. Trimming removed 2 bases from V and 1 base from J, with 5 bases in between. The germline CDR1 and CDR2 sequences are KGHDR and SFDVKD. The CDR3 runs to 15 residues. CDR3 sequence (DNA): TGTGCCACCAGTGATTGGGCTTCTGGGGCCAACGTCCTGACTTTC. Protein product: CATSDWASGANVLTF.

The chain links TRBV29-1 to TRBJ2-2, with 9 bases aligning to TRBD1. CDR1 is SQVTM, CDR2 ANQGSEA, per germline. CDR3 length equals 14 residues. J lost 6 bases, V lost 6 bases, and 8 bases had no gene match. CDR3 nucleotides: TGCAGCGTCACCGGGACAGGGTATGCCGGGGAGCTGTTTTTT. Residues: CSVTGTGYAGELFF.

The rearrangement joins TRBV25-1 to TRBJ2-7; TRBD1 agrees at 8 bases. CDR3 length equals 15 residues. V shed 5 bases, J shed 3 bases, and the junction held 9 bases outside the gene matches. Germline V lookup: CDR1 MGHDK, CDR2 SYGVNS. CDR3 in DNA: TGTGCCAGCAGTTTCACCGGGACAGGTTTCTACGAGCAGTACTTC. This encodes CASSFTGTGFYEQYF.